This T cell receptor beta chain was recorded in a study of CXCR3-negative and CXCR3-positive naive CD8 T cells. The CDR3 runs to 15 residues. Germline V lookup: CDR1 LGHNA, CDR2 YSLEER. TRB cDNA libraries were made by UMI-labeled 5' RACE. Reprocessing the 5' RACE reads, TCRdb reports a single entry for every CDR3 protein and omits DNA. The sample has 100,000 to 150,000 distinct CDR3 sequences. Material: naive CXCR3- CD8+ T cells from blood. Specified subset: CD45RO-CCR7+CD27+CD95- naive CD8+ T cells lacking CXCR3 (TNR3-). The TCR sequence derives from a human donor in good health. Some clones in this sample may be carry-over from other donors' samples. The V gene is TRBV4-3, the J gene TRBJ1-5; TCRdb reports TRBD1, a call that lacks DNA to check it against. The CDR3 reads CASSQETGGGQPQHF.